The clone carrying this T cell receptor beta chain was seen a few times. The antigen remains undetermined. From the germline J gene comes the end of the CDR3, since the read stops 3 residues before it. This sample is part of a study of T cell clonality in common variable immunodeficiency. Overall study findings and caveats: Patient heterogeneity in the CVID cohort limited correlations between repertoire features and clinical complications. Reportedly, TCR beta sequences from common variable immunodeficiency showed fewer deletions and N-nucleotide insertions.

V was clipped by 10 bases and J by 1 base, with 5 bases between them. The CDR3 totals 11 residues. The assay was immunoSEQ multiplex PCR, and TCRdb's table has in-frame clones only and misses some. This sample carries approximately 21,000 clones, none of them present only once. The material sequenced was peripheral blood mononuclear cells. The receptor was derived from a human donor with common variable immunodeficiency. The chain is built from TRBV6-7 and TRBJ1-5; no firm D call. TRBV6-7 qualifies as an ORF whose function is uncertain. CDR3 bases read: TGTGCCATCCAAAGCAATCAGCCC. Its translation: CAIQSNQP. The whole CDR3 protein reads CAIQSNQPQHF.